Listed below are T cell receptor beta chains from one sample, sequenced in a study of T cell changes during pregnancy in multiple sclerosis. Only in-frame clones appear in the TCRdb table, and some are missing; sequencing was by immunoSEQ multiplex PCR. The sample has roughly 90,000 clones, 90% to 95% seen once; the top ten hold over 3.5%. The sample in question was peripheral blood, obtained in the first trimester of pregnancy. The receptors derive from a female donor with multiple sclerosis, enrolled in a pregnancy study. Both conserved end residues are part of each CDR3. A D gene is named only where the DNA matches it firmly. The size field is filled for only some rows; it gives once, few, many or a size class.

J: TRBJ2-1
V: TRBV6-1
size: once
length: 16
D: -
CDR3: CASSADRLDSYNEQFF
DNA: TGTGCCAGCAGTGCTGATCGATTGGACAGCTACAATGAGCAGTTCTTC

J: TRBJ2-5
V: TRBV15
size: -
length: 16
D: TRBD2
CDR3: CATSKELAGVQETQYF
DNA: TGTGCCACCAGCAAAGAACTAGCGGGGGTACAAGAGACCCAGTACTTC

J: TRBJ1-6
V: TRBV5-6
size: -
length: 14
D: -
CDR3: CASSYSGELAPLHF
DNA: TGTGCCAGCAGCTATTCGGGGGAACTTGCACCCCTCCACTTT

J: TRBJ1-2
V: TRBV9
size: -
length: 13
D: -
CDR3: CASSKDSPHGYTF
DNA: TGTGCCAGCAGCAAGGACAGCCCCCATGGCTACACCTTC

J: TRBJ2-2
V: TRBV5-5
size: -
length: 13
D: -
CDR3: CASRLQNTGELFF
DNA: TGTGCCAGCAGGTTGCAGAACACCGGGGAGCTGTTTTTT

J: TRBJ2-7
V: TRBV5-8
size: -
length: 15
D: -
CDR3: CASSQVGRVSYEQYF
DNA: TGTGCCAGCAGCCAAGTTGGCAGGGTCTCCTACGAGCAGTACTTC

J: TRBJ1-5
V: TRBV6-5
size: -
length: 13
D: -
CDR3: CASSQQEGQPQHF
DNA: TGTGCCAGCAGCCAACAGGAGGGTCAGCCCCAGCATTTT

J: TRBJ1-5
V: TRBV27
size: -
length: 15
D: -
CDR3: CASSFSRDSNQPQHF
DNA: TGTGCCAGCAGTTTCTCCAGGGATAGCAATCAGCCCCAGCATTTT

J: TRBJ2-5
V: TRBV7-2
size: -
length: 15
D: -
CDR3: CASSPLWVEGETQYF
DNA: TGTGCCAGCAGCCCCCTCTGGGTCGAGGGAGAGACCCAGTACTTC

J: TRBJ2-5
V: TRBV5-1
size: -
length: 18
D: TRBD2
CDR3: CASSPGLMLAGVGETQYF
DNA: TGCGCCAGCAGCCCGGGACTCATGTTGGCGGGGGTTGGGGAGACCCAGTACTTC

J: TRBJ2-1
V: TRBV7-9
size: once
length: 13
D: TRBD2
CDR3: CASRRGGADEQFF
DNA: TGTGCCAGCAGGCGCGGGGGGGCTGATGAGCAGTTCTTC

J: TRBJ2-3
V: TRBV27
size: -
length: 14
D: TRBD2
CDR3: CASSLWGGGDTQYF
DNA: TGTGCCAGCAGTTTATGGGGGGGTGGCGATACGCAGTATTTT

J: TRBJ2-5
V: TRBV4-1
size: -
length: 22
D: -
CDR3: CASSQSLAVGGGAIGAMETQYF
DNA: TGCGCCAGCAGCCAATCACTGGCGGTGGGTGGAGGGGCGATTGGGGCTATGGAGACCCAGTACTTC

J: TRBJ1-5
V: TRBV18
size: -
length: 15
D: -
CDR3: CASSPSGYSNQPQHF
DNA: TGTGCCAGCTCACCATCCGGTTATAGCAATCAGCCCCAGCATTTT

J: TRBJ2-7
V: TRBV9
size: -
length: 12
D: -
CDR3: CASSRDKGEQYF
DNA: TGTGCCAGCAGCAGGGACAAAGGCGAGCAGTACTTC

J: TRBJ1-5
V: TRBV27
size: -
length: 14
D: -
CDR3: CASSLGGNFWPQHF
DNA: TGTGCCAGCAGTTTGGGGGGGAATTTCTGGCCCCAGCATTTT

J: TRBJ1-1
V: TRBV7-2
size: -
length: 16
D: TRBD1
CDR3: CASSSPRQGLKTEAFF
DNA: TGTGCCAGCAGCTCCCCAAGACAGGGGTTAAAAACTGAAGCTTTCTTT

J: TRBJ1-5
V: TRBV15
size: -
length: 13
D: -
CDR3: CATRGGENQPQHF
DNA: TGTGCCACCAGAGGGGGGGAAAATCAGCCCCAGCATTTT

J: TRBJ1-4
V: TRBV6-6
size: -
length: 16
D: -
CDR3: CASSLTAQGSNEKLFF
DNA: TGTGCCAGCAGTCTTACTGCGCAGGGGTCTAATGAAAAACTGTTTTTT

J: TRBJ2-1
V: TRBV11-2
size: -
length: 14
D: TRBD2
CDR3: CASSSRGGRNEQFF
DNA: TGTGCCAGCAGCTCCCGGGGGGGCCGAAATGAGCAGTTCTTC

J: TRBJ2-3
V: TRBV7-2
size: -
length: 15
D: TRBD2
CDR3: CASSLWRGSTDTQYF
DNA: TGTGCCAGCAGCTTATGGCGGGGGAGCACAGATACGCAGTATTTT

J: TRBJ2-7
V: TRBV18
size: -
length: 15
D: TRBD1
CDR3: CASSPRDSSRYEQYF
DNA: TGTGCCAGCTCACCAAGGGACAGTTCGAGGTACGAGCAGTACTTC

J: TRBJ1-1
V: TRBV4-1
size: -
length: 14
D: -
CDR3: CASSQIPGLQAAFF
DNA: TGCGCCAGCAGCCAAATACCGGGACTCCAGGCGGCTTTCTTT

J: TRBJ1-5
V: TRBV4-2
size: -
length: 15
D: -
CDR3: CASSQELYSNQPQHF
DNA: TGTGCCAGCAGCCAAGAACTGTATAGCAATCAGCCCCAGCATTTT

J: TRBJ2-3
V: TRBV5-8
size: -
length: 15
D: TRBD2
CDR3: CASSPLAGARDTQYF
DNA: TGTGCCAGCAGCCCCTTAGCGGGGGCTAGAGATACGCAGTATTTT

J: TRBJ2-1
V: TRBV5-1
size: -
length: 14
D: TRBD1
CDR3: CASSPGQGYNEQFF
DNA: TGCGCCAGCAGCCCCGGACAGGGCTACAATGAGCAGTTCTTC

J: TRBJ1-2
V: TRBV6-1
size: -
length: 17
D: -
CDR3: CASSVTIQQGLAYGYTF
DNA: TGTGCCAGCAGTGTTACGATACAACAGGGATTGGCCTATGGCTACACCTTC

J: TRBJ2-2
V: TRBV6-5
size: -
length: 13
D: -
CDR3: CASRSGDTGELFF
DNA: TGTGCCAGCAGATCAGGTGACACCGGGGAGCTGTTTTTT

J: TRBJ1-1
V: TRBV5-1
size: -
length: 15
D: -
CDR3: CASSLLNSMNTEAFF
DNA: TGCGCCAGCAGCCTACTAAATAGTATGAACACTGAAGCTTTCTTT

J: TRBJ2-1
V: TRBV5-1
size: -
length: 14
D: TRBD1
CDR3: CASSGQGALDEQFF
DNA: TGCGCCAGCAGCGGGCAGGGGGCTCTCGATGAGCAGTTCTTC

J: TRBJ2-7
V: TRBV6-6
size: -
length: 12
D: -
CDR3: CASNNRAYEQYF
DNA: TGTGCCAGCAACAACAGGGCATACGAGCAGTACTTC

J: TRBJ1-2
V: TRBV18
size: -
length: 15
D: -
CDR3: CASSPPGQPEDGYTF
DNA: TGTGCCAGCTCACCACCAGGACAGCCAGAGGATGGCTACACCTTC

J: TRBJ1-5
V: TRBV19
size: -
length: 17
D: TRBD1
CDR3: CASSTSGGGVANQPQHF
DNA: TGTGCCAGTAGCACCTCAGGGGGAGGAGTGGCCAATCAGCCCCAGCATTTT

J: TRBJ1-3
V: TRBV9
size: -
length: 14
D: -
CDR3: CASSERDSGNTIYF
DNA: TGTGCCAGCAGCGAACGGGATTCTGGAAACACCATATATTTT

J: TRBJ1-1
V: TRBV7-8
size: -
length: 18
D: TRBD1
CDR3: CASSSRRTGNLMNTEAFF
DNA: TGTGCCAGCAGCTCGAGAAGGACAGGGAACCTTATGAACACTGAAGCTTTCTTT

J: TRBJ2-1
V: TRBV7-2
size: -
length: 16
D: TRBD2
CDR3: CASSSRSGGSYNEQFF
DNA: TGTGCCAGCAGTTCCAGAAGCGGGGGTTCCTACAATGAGCAGTTCTTC

J: TRBJ1-6
V: TRBV5-4
size: -
length: 14
D: -
CDR3: CASSLDTDNSPLHF
DNA: TGTGCCAGCAGCTTGGACACAGATAATTCACCCCTCCACTTT

J: TRBJ2-7
V: TRBV13
size: -
length: 15
D: -
CDR3: CASSPPRGEVHEQYF
DNA: TGTGCCAGCAGCCCCCCCAGGGGGGAAGTCCACGAGCAGTACTTC

J: TRBJ1-2
V: TRBV20-1
size: -
length: 11
D: -
CDR3: CSARGQEGYTF
DNA: TGCAGTGCTAGAGGACAGGAAGGCTACACCTTC

J: TRBJ2-5
V: TRBV5-8
size: -
length: 15
D: TRBD1
CDR3: CASSLIRGRQETQYF
DNA: TGTGCCAGCAGCTTAATCAGGGGGCGGCAAGAGACCCAGTACTTC

J: TRBJ2-1
V: TRBV10-3
size: -
length: 18
D: TRBD1
CDR3: CAISESVRGTGVLNEQFF
DNA: TGTGCCATCAGTGAGTCGGTCAGGGGGACAGGGGTATTAAATGAGCAGTTCTTC

J: TRBJ2-7
V: TRBV5-1
size: -
length: 15
D: TRBD2
CDR3: CASKVVAGATYEQYF
DNA: TGCGCCAGCAAGGTTGTAGCGGGGGCCACCTACGAGCAGTACTTC

J: TRBJ2-1
V: TRBV5-1
size: -
length: 17
D: -
CDR3: CASSLTGVPVDYNEQFF
DNA: TGCGCCAGCAGCTTGACGGGAGTCCCTGTGGACTACAATGAGCAGTTCTTC

J: TRBJ2-5
V: TRBV19
size: -
length: 14
D: TRBD2
CDR3: CASSGLAGDETQYF
DNA: TGTGCCAGTAGTGGACTAGCGGGGGACGAGACCCAGTACTTC

J: TRBJ2-3
V: TRBV15
size: -
length: 16
D: TRBD2
CDR3: CATSRDRGGRADTQYF
DNA: TGTGCCACCAGCAGAGATCGGGGGGGGAGGGCAGATACGCAGTATTTT

J: TRBJ2-1
V: TRBV7-9
size: -
length: 14
D: TRBD2
CDR3: CASSLAAGGYDQFF
DNA: TGTGCCAGCAGCTTAGCGGCCGGGGGGTACGACCAGTTCTTC

J: TRBJ1-1
V: TRBV18
size: -
length: 14
D: -
CDR3: CASSPQDGGTEAFF
DNA: TGTGCCAGCTCACCTCAGGACGGGGGCACTGAAGCTTTCTTT

J: TRBJ2-2
V: TRBV6-5
size: -
length: 15
D: -
CDR3: CASSYDSRNTGELFF
DNA: TGTGCCAGCAGTTACGATAGCCGGAACACCGGGGAGCTGTTTTTT

J: TRBJ2-7
V: TRBV19
size: -
length: 13
D: TRBD1
CDR3: CASSRDREDEQYF
DNA: TGTGCCAGTAGTAGGGACAGGGAGGACGAGCAGTACTTC

J: TRBJ2-7
V: TRBV2
size: -
length: 14
D: TRBD1
CDR3: CASSAGDSSYEQYF
DNA: TGTGCCAGCAGCGCTGGGGACAGCAGCTACGAGCAGTACTTC

J: TRBJ2-7
V: TRBV11-2
size: -
length: 15
D: TRBD1
CDR3: CASSLDWQGQDEQYF
DNA: TGTGCCAGCAGCTTAGATTGGCAGGGACAGGACGAGCAGTACTTC

J: TRBJ1-2
V: TRBV19
size: -
length: 15
D: TRBD1
CDR3: CASSILPGQGHGYTF
DNA: TGTGCCAGTAGTATCTTACCCGGACAGGGCCATGGCTACACCTTC

J: TRBJ2-7
V: TRBV29-1
size: -
length: 12
D: TRBD2
CDR3: CSVGDYTYEQYF
DNA: TGCAGCGTGGGGGACTACACCTACGAGCAGTACTTC

J: TRBJ2-3
V: TRBV2
size: -
length: 14
D: TRBD1
CDR3: CASSLGQVADTQYF
DNA: TGTGCCAGCAGTCTGGGACAGGTAGCAGATACGCAGTATTTT

J: TRBJ2-3
V: TRBV2
size: -
length: 16
D: -
CDR3: CASRRDRRTYTDTQYF
DNA: TGTGCCAGCAGGCGGGACAGAAGAACTTACACAGATACGCAGTATTTT

J: TRBJ1-1
V: TRBV16
size: -
length: 15
D: -
CDR3: CASSQSRQENTEAFF
DNA: TGTGCCAGCAGCCAATCTAGGCAGGAGAACACTGAAGCTTTCTTT

J: TRBJ2-5
V: TRBV7-8
size: -
length: 15
D: -
CDR3: CASSLGVGHGETQYF
DNA: TGTGCCAGCAGCTTAGGAGTGGGCCATGGGGAGACCCAGTACTTC

J: TRBJ2-3
V: TRBV16
size: -
length: 15
D: TRBD2
CDR3: CASSQDLAGQDTQYF
DNA: TGTGCCAGCAGCCAAGATCTAGCGGGGCAAGATACGCAGTATTTT

J: TRBJ2-2
V: TRBV2
size: -
length: 16
D: TRBD1
CDR3: CASYERRQGDTGELFF
DNA: TGTGCCAGCTATGAGCGGAGGCAGGGGGACACCGGGGAGCTGTTTTTT